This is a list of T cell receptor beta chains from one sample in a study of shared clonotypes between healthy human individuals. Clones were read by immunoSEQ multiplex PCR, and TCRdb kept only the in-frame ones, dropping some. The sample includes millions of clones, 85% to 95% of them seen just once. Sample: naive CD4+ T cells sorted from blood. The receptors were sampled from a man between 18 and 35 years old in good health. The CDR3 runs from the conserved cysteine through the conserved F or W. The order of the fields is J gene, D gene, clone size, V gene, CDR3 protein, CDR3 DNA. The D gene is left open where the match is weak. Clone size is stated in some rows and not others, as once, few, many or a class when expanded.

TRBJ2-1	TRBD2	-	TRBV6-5	CASSLLAGVGYEQFF	TGTGCCAGCAGTTTACTAGCGGGAGTTGGGTATGAGCAGTTCTTC
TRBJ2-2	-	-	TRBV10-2	CASSENDVNTGELFF	TGCGCCAGCAGTGAAAATGACGTAAACACCGGGGAGCTGTTTTTT
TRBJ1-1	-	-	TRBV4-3	CASSQGRHFGEAFF	TGCGCCAGCAGCCAAGGGAGACACTTTGGGGAAGCTTTCTTT
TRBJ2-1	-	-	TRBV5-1	CASSLGSSYNEQFF	TGCGCCAGCAGCTTGGGTAGCTCCTACAATGAGCAGTTCTTC
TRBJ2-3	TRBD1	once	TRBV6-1	CASSRQGPEQTQYF	TGTGCCAGCAGTCGACAGGGGCCCGAACAAACGCAGTATTTT
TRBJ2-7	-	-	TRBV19	CASSIDLKAYEQYF	TGTGCCAGTAGTATTGACCTCAAGGCCTACGAGCAGTACTTC
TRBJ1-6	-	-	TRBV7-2	CASSPLDGNSPLHF	TGTGCCAGCAGCCCGCTCGACGGTAATTCACCCCTCCACTTT
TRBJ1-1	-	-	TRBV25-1	CASSEGGGTIQAFF	TGTGCCAGCAGTGAAGGAGGGGGGACCATTCAAGCTTTCTTT
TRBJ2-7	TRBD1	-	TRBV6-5	CASSYRDRGYYEQYF	TGTGCCAGCAGTTACCGTGACAGGGGGTACTACGAGCAGTACTTC
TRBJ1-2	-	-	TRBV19	CASSTPQGYGYTF	TGTGCCAGTAGTACCCCCCAGGGATATGGCTACACCTTC
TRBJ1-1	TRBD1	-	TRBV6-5	CASSYSGTANTEAFF	TGTGCCAGCAGTTACAGTGGGACAGCGAACACTGAAGCTTTCTTT
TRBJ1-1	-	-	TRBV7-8	CASSKSGSFYEAFF	TGTGCCAGCAGCAAATCGGGATCCTTTTATGAAGCTTTCTTT
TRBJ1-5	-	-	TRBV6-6	CASSRDGSNQPQHF	TGTGCCAGCAGTCGGGACGGAAGCAATCAGCCCCAGCATTTT
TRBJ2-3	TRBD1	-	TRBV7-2	CASSLAFTGQRTQYF	TGTGCCAGCAGCTTAGCCTTTACGGGACAGAGGACGCAGTATTTT
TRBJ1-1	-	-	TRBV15	CATSRGEGGRAFF	TGTGCCACCAGCAGAGGGGAGGGGGGGCGAGCTTTCTTT
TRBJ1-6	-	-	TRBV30	CAWSVSPGDHSPLHF	TGTGCCTGGAGTGTATCCCCAGGGGACCATTCACCCCTCCACTTT
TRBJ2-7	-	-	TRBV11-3	CASSFGGRDEQYF	TGTGCCAGCAGCTTCGGGGGGCGAGACGAGCAGTACTTC
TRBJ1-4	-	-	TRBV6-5	CASIGVNEKLFF	TGTGCCAGCATCGGTGTTAATGAAAAACTGTTTTTT
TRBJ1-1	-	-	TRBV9	CASSVEGFTEAFF	TGTGCCAGCAGCGTAGAGGGGTTCACTGAAGCTTTCTTT
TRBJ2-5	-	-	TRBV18	CASSPSHQETQYF	TGTGCCAGCTCACCTAGCCACCAAGAGACCCAGTACTTC
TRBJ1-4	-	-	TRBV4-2	CASSPTTGTRDEKLFF	TGTGCCAGCAGCCCCACCACCGGGACGCGGGACGAAAAACTGTTTTTT
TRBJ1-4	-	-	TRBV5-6	CASSLGQIPEKLFF	TGTGCCAGCAGCTTGGGGCAGATCCCAGAAAAACTGTTTTTT
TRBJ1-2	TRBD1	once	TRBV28	CASSLGQGRGYTF	TGTGCCAGCAGCCTGGGACAGGGGAGAGGCTACACCTTC
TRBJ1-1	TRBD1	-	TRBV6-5	CASSRQGATTEAFF	TGTGCCAGCAGTCGACAGGGGGCGACGACTGAAGCTTTCTTT
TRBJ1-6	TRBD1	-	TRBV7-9	CASSSTGGAYNSPLHF	TGTGCCAGCAGCTCGACAGGGGGAGCCTATAATTCACCCCTCCACTTT
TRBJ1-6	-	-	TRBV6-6	CASRRTVNSPLHF	TGTGCCAGCAGACGGACAGTTAATTCACCCCTCCACTTT
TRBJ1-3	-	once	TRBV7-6	CASSEGSKADTIYF	TGTGCCAGCAGCGAAGGGTCCAAGGCGGACACCATATATTTT
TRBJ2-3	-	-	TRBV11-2	CASSPGEIRTTDTQYF	TGTGCCAGCAGCCCCGGAGAGATAAGGACCACAGATACGCAGTATTTT
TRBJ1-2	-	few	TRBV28	CASSSNYGYTF	TGTGCCAGCAGTTCAAACTATGGCTACACCTTC
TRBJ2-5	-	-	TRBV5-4	CASSPVESETQYF	TGTGCCAGCAGCCCCGTAGAAAGCGAGACCCAGTACTTC
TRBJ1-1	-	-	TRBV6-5	CASKLTQGKNTEAFF	TGTGCCAGCAAATTGACTCAGGGGAAAAACACTGAAGCTTTCTTT
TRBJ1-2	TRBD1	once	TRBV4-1	CASSQRQGASHYGYTF	TGCGCCAGCAGCCAGAGACAGGGGGCGTCCCACTATGGCTACACCTTC
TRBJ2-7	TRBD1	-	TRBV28	CASRSPGTGAYEQYF	TGTGCCAGCAGATCCCCCGGGACAGGGGCCTACGAGCAGTACTTC
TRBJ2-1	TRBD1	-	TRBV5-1	CASSIGQGITNEQFF	TGCGCCAGCAGCATCGGACAGGGAATAACGAATGAGCAGTTCTTC
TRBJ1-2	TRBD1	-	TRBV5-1	CASSVGQDLGYTF	TGCGCCAGCAGCGTAGGACAGGATCTTGGCTACACCTTC
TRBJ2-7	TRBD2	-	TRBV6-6	CASIYQERGGLYEQYF	TGTGCCAGCATCTACCAGGAGCGGGGGGGCCTCTACGAGCAGTACTTC
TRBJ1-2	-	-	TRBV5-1	CASSDNPLSSDGYTF	TGCGCCAGCAGCGACAACCCCCTATCCTCCGATGGCTACACCTTC
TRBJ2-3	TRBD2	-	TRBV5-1	CASSLGLAGGVTDTQYF	TGCGCCAGCAGCTTGGGACTAGCGGGGGGAGTCACAGATACGCAGTATTTT
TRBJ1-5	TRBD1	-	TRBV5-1	CASSLRTGSNQPQHF	TGCGCCAGCAGCTTGCGGACAGGAAGCAATCAGCCCCAGCATTTT
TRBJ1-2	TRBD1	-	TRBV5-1	CASSSPGQGVRGYTF	TGCGCCAGCAGCTCTCCGGGACAGGGGGTCCGAGGCTACACCTTC